This T cell receptor (beta chain) is from a study of blood T cell repertoires in COVID-19. Study-wide background: Spain, Italy and the United States supplied samples that represented acute and convalescent COVID-19. T cells, B-cell-depleted T cells, or PBMCs supplied cDNA or gDNA.

Turning to this clone: Other DNA sequences within the sample encode an identical CDR3.

Per the original data handling: Quantification of nucleated cells was approximated via reference gene primer amplification. TCRdb's copy holds only in-frame clones and misses some; the assay was immunoSEQ multiplex PCR. The D gene and trimming were derived from the DNA, and the V and J assignments and clone size from that table. The table lists approximately 150,000 clones, approximately 82% of them singletons, with 10% to 15% in the top ten. The sequencing sample was made of peripheral blood. This clonotype was obtained from a man aged 70 or older who had recovered from COVID-19.

CDR3 nucleotides: TGTGCCAGCTCTACCGGCTCCTACGAGCAGTACTTC. It translates to CASSTGSYEQYF. The chain combines TRBV6-5 with TRBJ2-7, with unresolved D. With 8 bases removed from V and 0 bases from J, the gap between germline ends came to 8 bases. The CDR3 is 12 amino acids. Germline V CDR1 and CDR2: MNHEY, SVGAGI.